These 12 T cell receptor beta chains came from one sample sequenced in a study of lymphopenia after photon versus proton radiotherapy. Clones were sequenced by immunoSEQ multiplex PCR, and TCRdb holds only the in-frame ones, with some missing. The sample shows about 68,000 clones, approximately 91% of them seen only once. This specimen was peripheral blood, taken from a patient treated with photon-based radiotherapy. These receptors came from a woman aged 65 to 85 with pancreatic cancer.

This clone was seen once. The rearrangement links TRBV5-6 to TRBJ2-3; D remains ambiguous. The V and J ends lost 5 bases and 3 bases respectively, with 10 bases between them. The CDR3 spans 13 residues. Germline values: CDR1 SGHDT, CDR2 YYEEEE. CDR3 DNA: TGTGCCAGCAGATCTATCTCGACAGATACGCAGTATTTT. This gives the protein CASRSISTDTQYF.

The chain has TRBV7-9 and TRBJ2-1; D is undetermined. Per the germline V gene, CDR1 is SEHNR and CDR2 is FQNEAQ (reference sequence). This CDR3 spans 14 amino acids. V was trimmed by 4 bases and J by 1 base, leaving 8 bases between them. CDR3 protein: CASSYGISYNEQFF. The CDR3 nucleotides read TGTGCCAGCAGCTATGGGATTTCCTACAATGAGCAGTTCTTC.

The gene calls are TRBV7-3 and TRBJ2-7, with TRBD2 as a possible D gene (5 bases). This CDR3 has 14 residues. V lost 2 bases and J 6 bases, leaving 14 bases between the germline ends. Germline lookup yields CDR1 SGHTA and CDR2 FQGTGA. The CDR3 reads CASSLLNGIGEQYF. In DNA form, the CDR3 reads TGTGCCAGCAGCTTACTGAACGGGATCGGCGAGCAGTACTTC.

This sequence joins TRBV7-2 and TRBJ1-6; D is unresolved. The germline V gene encodes CDR1 SGHTA and CDR2 FQGNSA. V lost 6 bases and J 0 bases, leaving 12 bases between the germline ends. The CDR3 extends over 16 amino acids. This chain's CDR3 is CASSSVLLSYNSPLHF. Written as DNA, the CDR3 is TGTGCCAGCAGTTCCGTCCTCCTCTCCTATAATTCACCCCTCCACTTT.

The rearrangement links TRBV5-1 to TRBJ2-5; 10 positions match TRBD2. There are 15 residues in the CDR3. The V segment lost 0 bases and the J segment 5 bases; nucleotides outside the gene matches: 4. Per the germline V gene, CDR1 is SGHRS and CDR2 is YFSETQ. In DNA form, the CDR3 reads TGCGCCAGCAGCTTGGATCCTAGCGGGAGTGAGACCCAGTACTTC. Translating gives CASSLDPSGSETQYF.

This rearrangement joins TRBV29-1 to TRBJ2-7, with D possibly matching TRBD1 (6 bases). V lost 0 bases to trimming and J lost 2 bases, with 17 bases between them. Germline CDR1 is SQVTM and CDR2 is ANQGSEA. The CDR3 is made up of 16 amino acids. CDR3 sequence reads: CSVEEADSMTAYEQYF. DNA of the CDR3: TGCAGCGTTGAAGAAGCGGACAGCATGACAGCCTACGAGCAGTACTTC.

CDR3: CASSQGTSGGGELFF. The CDR3 DNA reads as TGCGCCAGCAGCCAAGGGACTAGTGGAGGCGGGGAGCTGTTTTTT. V usage is TRBV5-1 and J usage is TRBJ2-2; 8 nucleotides match TRBD2. The CDR3 contains 15 residues. Trimming cost V 4 bases and J 7 bases; bases outside gene matches: 9. Germline V gene lookup returns CDR1 SGHRS and CDR2 YFSETQ.

The chain employs TRBV18 and TRBJ2-7, with D uncertain. Trimming removed 5 bases at V and 5 bases at J, with 10 bases between. This CDR3 has 12 residues. Germline CDR1 KGHSH, CDR2 LQKENI. Written as DNA, the CDR3 is TGTGCCAGCTCAGCCGTAGGGCACGAGCAGTACTTC. It encodes CASSAVGHEQYF.

The chain carries TRBV27 and TRBJ2-1; the D gene is possibly TRBD1 (5 bases). Trimming took 3 bases from V and 3 from J, leaving 6 bases between them. The CDR3 spans 13 residues. Germline V lookup: CDR1 MNHEY, CDR2 SMNVEV (reference sequence). CDR3: CASSFRVYNEQFF. The DNA of the CDR3 is TGTGCCAGCAGTTTCAGGGTCTACAATGAGCAGTTCTTC.

This chain uses TRBV7-3 with TRBJ2-2; no reliable D call. V dropped 3 bases and J dropped 6 bases, with 8 bases sitting between them. CDR1 is SGHTA and CDR2 is FQGTGA in the germline V gene. The length of the CDR3 is 13 residues. CDR3 in DNA: TGTGCCAGCAGCTTGGGTGCAGCCGGGGAGCTGTTTTTT. Its translation: CASSLGAAGELFF.

The chain is built from TRBV12-5 and TRBJ1-4, with 7 bases that match TRBD1. Germline V gives CDR1 LGHNT, CDR2 FRNRAP. Losses at the gene ends were 4 bases for V and 8 bases for J; bases not matched to a gene: 13. The CDR3 sequence is 16 residues long. The CDR3: CASGSPTGIRKEKLFF. The CDR3 DNA reads TGTGCTAGTGGTTCCCCGACAGGGATAAGGAAGGAAAAACTGTTTTTT.

The chain links TRBV7-9 to TRBJ1-4; D remains ambiguous. This CDR3 has 14 amino acids. Germline loops: CDR1 SEHNR, CDR2 FQNEAQ (reference sequence). V was pared by 3 bases and J by 4 bases, with 9 bases between. Here the CDR3 DNA reads TGTGCCAGCAGCTTGGACGGAATTAATGAAAAACTGTTTTTT. The encoded protein is CASSLDGINEKLFF.